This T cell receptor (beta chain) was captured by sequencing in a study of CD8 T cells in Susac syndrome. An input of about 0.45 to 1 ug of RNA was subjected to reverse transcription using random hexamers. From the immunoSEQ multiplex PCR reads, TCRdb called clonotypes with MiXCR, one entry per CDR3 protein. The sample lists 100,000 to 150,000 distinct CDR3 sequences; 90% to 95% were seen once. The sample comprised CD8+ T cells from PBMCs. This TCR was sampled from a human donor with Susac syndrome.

For the CDR3, the DNA is TGTGCCAGCAGCTCGAAGGAGAACACTGAAGCTTTCTTT. This translates into CASSSKENTEAFF. J is TRBJ1-1 and V is TRBV6-1; D gene uncertain. The CDR3 is 13 amino acids. The V gene lost 6 bases and the J gene lost 1 base, with 9 bases spanning the gap. CDR1 MNHNS and CDR2 SASEGT come from the germline V gene.